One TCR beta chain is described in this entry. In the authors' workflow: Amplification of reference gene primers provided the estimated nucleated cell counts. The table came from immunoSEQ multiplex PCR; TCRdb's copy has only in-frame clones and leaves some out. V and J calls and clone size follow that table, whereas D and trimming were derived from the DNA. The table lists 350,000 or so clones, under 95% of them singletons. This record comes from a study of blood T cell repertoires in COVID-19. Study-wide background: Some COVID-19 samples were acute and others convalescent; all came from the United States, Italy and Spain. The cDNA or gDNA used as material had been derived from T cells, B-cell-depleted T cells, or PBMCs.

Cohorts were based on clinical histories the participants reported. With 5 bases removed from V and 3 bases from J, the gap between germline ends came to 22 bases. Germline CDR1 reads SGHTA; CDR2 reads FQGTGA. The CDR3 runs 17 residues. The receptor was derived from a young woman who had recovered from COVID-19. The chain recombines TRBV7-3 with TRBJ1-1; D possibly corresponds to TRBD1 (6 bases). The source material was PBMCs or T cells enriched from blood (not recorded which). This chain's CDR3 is CASSAGVVRGRDTEAFF. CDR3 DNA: TGTGCCAGCAGCGCAGGGGTCGTGCGGGGGCGCGACACTGAAGCTTTCTTT.